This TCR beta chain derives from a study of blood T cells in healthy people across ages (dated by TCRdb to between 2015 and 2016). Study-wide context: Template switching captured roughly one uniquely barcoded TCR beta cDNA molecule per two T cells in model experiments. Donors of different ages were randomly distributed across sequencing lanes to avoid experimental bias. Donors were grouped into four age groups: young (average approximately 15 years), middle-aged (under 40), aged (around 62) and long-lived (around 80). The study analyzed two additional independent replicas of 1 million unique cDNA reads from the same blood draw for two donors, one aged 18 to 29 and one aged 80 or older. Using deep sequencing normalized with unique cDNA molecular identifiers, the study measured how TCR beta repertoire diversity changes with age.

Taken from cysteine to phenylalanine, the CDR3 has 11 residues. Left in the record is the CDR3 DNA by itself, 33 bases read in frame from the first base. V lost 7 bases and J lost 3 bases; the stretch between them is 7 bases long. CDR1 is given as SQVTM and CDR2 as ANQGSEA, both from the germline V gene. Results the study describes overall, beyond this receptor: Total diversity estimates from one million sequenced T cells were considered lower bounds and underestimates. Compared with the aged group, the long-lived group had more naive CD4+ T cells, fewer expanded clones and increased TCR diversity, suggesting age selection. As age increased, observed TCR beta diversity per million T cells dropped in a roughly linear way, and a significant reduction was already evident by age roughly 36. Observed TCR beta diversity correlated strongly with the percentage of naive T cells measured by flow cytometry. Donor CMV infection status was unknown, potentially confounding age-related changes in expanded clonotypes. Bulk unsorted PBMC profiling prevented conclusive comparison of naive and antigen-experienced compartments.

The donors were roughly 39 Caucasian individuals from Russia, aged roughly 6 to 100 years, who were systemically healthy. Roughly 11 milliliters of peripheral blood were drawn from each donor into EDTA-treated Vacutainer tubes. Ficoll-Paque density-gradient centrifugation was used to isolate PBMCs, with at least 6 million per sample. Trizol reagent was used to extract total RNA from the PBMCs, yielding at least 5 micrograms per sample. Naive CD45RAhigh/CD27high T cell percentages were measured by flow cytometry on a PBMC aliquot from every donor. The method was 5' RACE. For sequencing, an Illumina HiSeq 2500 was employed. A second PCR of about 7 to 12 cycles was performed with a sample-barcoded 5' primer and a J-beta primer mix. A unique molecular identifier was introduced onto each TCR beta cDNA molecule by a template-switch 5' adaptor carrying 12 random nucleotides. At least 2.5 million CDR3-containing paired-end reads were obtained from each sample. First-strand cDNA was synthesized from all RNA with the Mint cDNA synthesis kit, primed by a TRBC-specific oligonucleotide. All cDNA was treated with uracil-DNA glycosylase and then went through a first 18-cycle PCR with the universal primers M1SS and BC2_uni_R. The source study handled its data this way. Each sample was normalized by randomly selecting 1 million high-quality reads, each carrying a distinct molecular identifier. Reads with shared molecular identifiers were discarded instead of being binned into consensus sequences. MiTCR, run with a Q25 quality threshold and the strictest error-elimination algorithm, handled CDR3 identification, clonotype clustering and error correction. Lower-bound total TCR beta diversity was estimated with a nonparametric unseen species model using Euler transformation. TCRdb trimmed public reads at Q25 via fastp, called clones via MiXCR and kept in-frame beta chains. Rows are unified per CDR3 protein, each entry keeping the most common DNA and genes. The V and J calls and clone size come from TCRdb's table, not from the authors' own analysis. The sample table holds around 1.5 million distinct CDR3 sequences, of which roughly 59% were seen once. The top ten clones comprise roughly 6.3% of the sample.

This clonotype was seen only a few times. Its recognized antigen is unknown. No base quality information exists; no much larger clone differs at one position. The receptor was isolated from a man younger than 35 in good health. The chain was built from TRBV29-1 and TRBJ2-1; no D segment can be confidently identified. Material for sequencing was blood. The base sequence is TGCAGCGCCACTTTCTACAATGAGCAGTTCTTC. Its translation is CSATFYNEQFF.